Listed here are 32 T cell receptor beta chains from one sample, sequenced in a study of cytomegalovirus exposure and HLA in healthy donors. It was with 60 Vbeta and 13 Jbeta primers that the PCR ran. Generated by immunoSEQ multiplex PCR, the TCRdb table keeps only in-frame clones and is missing some. The table lists under 200,000 clones, approximately 74% of them singletons. Material for sequencing was PBMCs. The origin of the receptors is a woman aged 25 to 39 in good health and CMV-seronegative.

This clone was counted a few times. The V call is TRBV4-1, the J call TRBJ2-2; D ambiguous. The CDR3 runs 12 residues. V was clipped by 4 bases and J by 3 bases, with 3 bases between them. Germline CDR1 MGHRA, CDR2 YSYEKL. CDR3 amino acids: CASSPYTGELFF. The DNA for the CDR3 is TGCGCCAGCAGCCCTTACACCGGGGAGCTGTTTTTT.

The genes are TRBV9 and TRBJ2-3, with D perhaps matching TRBD2 (6 bases). Germline assignment: CDR1 SGDLS and CDR2 YYNGEE. The V and J ends lost 3 bases and 2 bases respectively, with 13 bases between them. The CDR3 is made up of 15 amino acids. CDR3 loop: CASSGSGHPTDTQYF. The CDR3 bases are TGTGCCAGCAGCGGCAGCGGGCACCCCACAGATACGCAGTATTTT.

The V gene is TRBV6-1, the J gene TRBJ1-6; tentatively, D is TRBD1 (6 bases). Trimming pared 8 bases from V and 9 bases from J, leaving 11 bases between. The CDR3 is 12 amino acids. Germline CDR1 MNHNS, CDR2 SASEGT. As DNA, the CDR3 is TGTGCCAGCCTTACAGGGACTTCACCCCTCCACTTT. As protein: CASLTGTSPLHF.

This chain connects TRBV5-4 to TRBJ2-1; maybe TRBD2 (7 bases). The ends were cut back, 2 bases at V and 8 bases at J, with 26 bases in the middle. Germline lookup yields CDR1 SGHNT and CDR2 YYREEE (reference sequence). CDR3 length: 18 residues. The CDR3 sequence: CASSLGGGLLGSDDEQFF. The DNA of the CDR3 is TGTGCCAGCAGCTTAGGGGGGGGACTGCTTGGAAGTGACGATGAGCAGTTCTTC.

The rearrangement links TRBV6-6 to TRBJ2-3, with D possibly matching TRBD1 (6 bases). V was pared by 8 bases and J by 1 base, with 13 bases between. There are 14 residues in the CDR3. Looked up from germline, CDR1 is MNHNY and CDR2 is SVGAGI (reference sequence). CDR3 nucleotides: TGTGCCAGCCAGGGACACCTAGGCACAGATACGCAGTATTTT. Protein: CASQGHLGTDTQYF.

The rearrangement joins TRBV27 to TRBJ2-1; 13 bases are shared with TRBD2. This CDR3 has 15 residues. Germline V gene lookup returns CDR1 MNHEY and CDR2 SMNVEV (reference sequence). V lost 3 bases and J lost 5; bases outside the gene matches: 1. The CDR3 DNA is TGTGCCAGCAGTTTTGGGACTAGCGGGAACAATGAGCAGTTCTTC. It is translated as CASSFGTSGNNEQFF.

The rearrangement uses TRBV9 and TRBJ2-1, with a possible D match to TRBD1 (6 bases). The ends were cut back, 4 bases at V and 10 bases at J, with 24 bases in the middle. The CDR3 runs 16 residues. In germline, CDR1 is SGDLS, CDR2 YYNGEE. The CDR3 protein is CASSPYRDKGFLEQFF. CDR3 nucleotides: TGTGCCAGCAGCCCGTACCGGGACAAGGGTTTTTTGGAGCAGTTCTTC.

The chain carries TRBV27 and TRBJ2-3; TRBD2 aligns across 12 bases. The length of the CDR3 is 14 residues. Germline V CDR1 and CDR2: MNHEY, SMNVEV (reference sequence). V shed 6 bases, J shed 3 bases, and the junction held 1 base outside the gene matches. The CDR3 DNA reads as TGTGCCAGCAGGACTAGCGGGAGTACAGATACGCAGTATTTT. Protein product: CASRTSGSTDTQYF.

Concerning this clone itself: A much larger clone sits a single nucleotide away, making a read error possible. V usage is TRBV5-4 and J usage is TRBJ1-1, with D unclear. The CDR3 has 13 residues. The germline gives CDR1 SGHNT, CDR2 YYREEE (reference sequence). Trimming shortened V by 2 bases and J by 0 bases, and 5 bases separated the two germline ends. Written as DNA, the CDR3 is TGTGCCAGCAGCTTCGGGATGAACACTGAAGCTTTCTTT. Translated, it gives CASSFGMNTEAFF.

This chain joins TRBV15 and TRBJ1-5, with 7 bases lining up with TRBD1. The germline gives CDR1 LNHNV, CDR2 YYDKDF (reference sequence). The CDR3 spans 17 residues. V dropped 5 bases and J dropped 0; count of bases not matched to a gene: 10. In DNA, the CDR3 is TGTGCCACCAGCTCACGGACAGGACAAACTAGCAATCAGCCCCAGCATTTT. It specifies CATSSRTGQTSNQPQHF.

This chain joins TRBV30 and TRBJ1-5; no firm D call. With 0 bases removed from V and 2 bases from J, the gap between germline ends came to 17 bases. Germline loops: CDR1 GTSNPN, CDR2 SVGIG (reference sequence). The CDR3 sequence is 17 residues long. Written as DNA, the CDR3 is TGTGCCTGGAGTGTACCCGGAGGAGGTAGGGGCAATCAGCCCCAGCATTTT. This codes for CAWSVPGGGRGNQPQHF.

This sequence joins TRBV10-3 and TRBJ2-7; the match to TRBD1 covers 8 bases. The CDR3 totals 15 residues. Germline V gene lookup returns CDR1 ENHRY and CDR2 SYGVKD. V dropped 6 bases and J dropped 4; count of bases not matched to a gene: 11. This CDR3 is CAIRDGDRRGYEQYF. In DNA, the CDR3 is TGTGCCATCAGGGACGGGGACAGGAGAGGGTACGAGCAGTACTTC.

The chain links TRBV7-6 to TRBJ2-1; D call uncertain. The germline V gene encodes CDR1 SGHVS and CDR2 FNYEAQ. This CDR3 is built from 13 residues. V was clipped by 3 bases and J by 2 bases, with 5 bases between them. The CDR3 nucleotides are TGTGCCAGCAGCTTCAATGCCTACAATGAGCAGTTCTTC. Its translation is CASSFNAYNEQFF.

This clone was counted a single time. The rearrangement uses TRBV7-9 and TRBJ1-6; D is ambiguous. From germline, CDR1 is SEHNR and CDR2 FQNEAQ (reference sequence). The CDR3 totals 14 residues. Deletions cut 3 bases from V and 2 bases from J, with 5 bases between. CDR3 DNA sequence: TGTGCCAGCAGCTTGCAGACCTATAATTCACCCCTCCACTTT. Amino acid sequence: CASSLQTYNSPLHF. The variable domain in full, completed from reference TRBV7-9 and TRBJ1-6, reads DTGVSQNPRHKITKRGQNVTFRCDPISEHNRLYWYRQTLGQGPEFLTYFQNEAQLEKSRLLSDRFSAERPKGSFSTLEIQRTEQGDSAMYLCASSLQTYNSPLHFGNGTRLTVT.

J is TRBJ2-1 and V is TRBV28; 8 nucleotides match TRBD2. The CDR3 runs to 14 residues. V was clipped by 3 bases and J by 4 bases; unmatched bases: 2. Germline values: CDR1 MDHEN, CDR2 SYDVKM. The chain's CDR3 is CASSFRGGYNEQFF. The CDR3 DNA is TGTGCCAGCAGTTTTCGCGGGGGGTACAATGAGCAGTTCTTC.

The chain carries TRBV21-1 and TRBJ2-3; the table assigns TRBD2, which was not confirmed against the DNA. TRBV21-1 is given as a pseudogene. This CDR3 region has 18 residues. CDR3 protein: CASSKRVRVSGRSHTQYF. The CDR3 nucleotides are TGTGCCAGCAGCAAACGGGTTAGGGTTAGCGGGAGATCTCATACGCAGTATTTT.

V usage is TRBV6-1 and J usage is TRBJ2-3; possibly TRBD2 for D (6 bases). Germline CDR1 and CDR2: MNHNS and SASEGT. This CDR3 is built from 14 residues. The ends were cut back, 2 bases at V and 4 bases at J, with 10 bases in the middle. CDR3 in amino acids: CASSEFGSPDTQYF. DNA for the CDR3: TGTGCCAGCAGTGAATTCGGGAGTCCAGATACGCAGTATTTT.

V and J are TRBV11-2 and TRBJ2-7, with a possible D match to TRBD1 (5 bases). The CDR3 has 14 residues. Between the trimmed V and J ends, which lost 2 bases and 4 bases, there was a span of 12 bases. Germline CDR1 SGHAT, CDR2 FQNNGV. The CDR3 loop reads CASSLLQGRYEQYF. The DNA of the CDR3 is TGTGCCAGCAGCTTATTGCAGGGTCGGTACGAGCAGTACTTC.

This clone came up once. The chain recombines TRBV30 with TRBJ1-3; D remains ambiguous. V was cut by 5 bases and J by 0 bases, with 5 bases left in between. CDR3 size: 12 residues. Germline CDR1 and CDR2: GTSNPN and SVGIG (reference sequence). The DNA of the CDR3 is TGTGCCTGGGGCCCCTCTGGAAACACCATATATTTT. It yields the protein CAWGPSGNTIYF.

The chain is built from TRBV7-6 and TRBJ2-1, with D hard to call. Germline values: CDR1 SGHVS, CDR2 FNYEAQ. The V gene lost 4 bases and the J gene lost 5 bases, with 3 bases spanning the gap. The CDR3 is 11 amino acids. Written as DNA, the CDR3 is TGTGCCAGCAGCTCTAACAATGAGCAGTTCTTC. This translates into CASSSNNEQFF.

This rearrangement joins TRBV6-1 to TRBJ2-1, with D tentatively TRBD2 (6 bases). In germline, CDR1 is MNHNS, CDR2 SASEGT. V shed 8 bases and J shed 13 bases, with 21 bases lying between them. There are 13 residues in the CDR3. For the CDR3, the DNA is TGTGCCAGCCTCCTGCTGACGGGGGTAGAACAGTTCTTC. Protein sequence: CASLLLTGVEQFF.

This clone was seen only a few times. This chain uses TRBV28 with TRBJ1-2; D gene ambiguous. Trimming removed 6 bases from V and 2 bases from J, with 10 bases in between. Per the germline V gene, CDR1 is MDHEN and CDR2 is SYDVKM. This CDR3 has 13 residues. The CDR3 protein is CASSIPGNYGYTF. CDR3 sequence (DNA): TGTGCCAGCAGCATCCCGGGGAACTATGGCTACACCTTC.

This clone has only a few counts. V and J are TRBV14 and TRBJ1-5, with 8 bases lining up with TRBD1. The germline gives CDR1 SGHDN, CDR2 FVKESK. This CDR3 is 13 amino acids long. V shed 4 bases, J shed 4 bases, and the junction held 0 bases outside the gene matches. The CDR3 coding sequence is TGTGCCAGCAGCCGACAGGGGAATCAGCCCCAGCATTTT. Protein product: CASSRQGNQPQHF.

V gene TRBV18 combines with J gene TRBJ1-4; D might be TRBD1 (5 bases). With 0 bases removed from V and 8 bases from J, the gap between germline ends came to 16 bases. The CDR3 runs to 16 residues. In germline, CDR1 is KGHSH, CDR2 LQKENI. CDR3 bases: TGTGCCAGCTCACCACCTGGGGGACTTCGTGGCGAAAAACTGTTTTTT. Amino acid sequence: CASSPPGGLRGEKLFF.

The chain is built from TRBV6-5 and TRBJ1-2; 7 bases are a match to TRBD1. This CDR3 has 12 residues. Germline CDR1 and CDR2: MNHEY and SVGAGI. Germline trimming cut 6 bases from V and 5 bases from J; bases unmatched to any gene: 3. The CDR3 nucleotides are TGTGCCAGCAGCGACAGGGTGTATGGCTACACCTTC. Its translation: CASSDRVYGYTF.

This chain joins TRBV5-1 and TRBJ1-1, with 7 nucleotides matching TRBD1. The J segment lost 1 base and the V segment lost 6 bases, leaving 9 bases of the junction unmatched. The CDR3 sequence is 15 residues long. Germline assignment: CDR1 SGHRS and CDR2 YFSETQ. The CDR3 DNA reads as TGCGCCAGCAAAGGTTGGACAGGTTCGAACACTGAAGCTTTCTTT. This gives the protein CASKGWTGSNTEAFF.

V and J are TRBV5-1 and TRBJ2-6; 8 nucleotides agree with TRBD1. With 3 bases clipped from V and 2 bases from J, the junction kept 4 bases outside the gene matches. The CDR3 covers 16 residues. The germline V gene encodes CDR1 SGHRS and CDR2 YFSETQ. The CDR3 sequence is CASSSRTGTGANVLTF. CDR3 nucleotide sequence: TGCGCCAGCAGCTCACGGACAGGGACTGGGGCCAACGTCCTGACTTTC.

The chain uses TRBV4-3 and TRBJ2-1; a possible D gene is TRBD1 (6 bases). Deletions cut 1 base from V and 9 bases from J, with 13 bases between. CDR3 length equals 14 residues. Germline values: CDR1 LGHNA, CDR2 YSLEER. CDR3 protein: CASSQAQGYSEQFF. The CDR3 DNA reads TGCGCCAGCAGCCAAGCCCAGGGGTATAGTGAGCAGTTCTTC.

The V call is TRBV28, the J call TRBJ1-6; TRBD1 agrees at 9 bases. The germline gives CDR1 MDHEN, CDR2 SYDVKM. V was clipped by 6 bases and J by 7 bases; unmatched bases: 10. The CDR3 is 16 amino acids. The DNA for the CDR3 is TGTGCCAGCAGACCTCTGCTCGGGACAGGGAATTCACCCCTCCACTTT. Translated: CASRPLLGTGNSPLHF.

Details on this clone: The junction shows a germline mismatch at one end, possibly a read error. V usage is TRBV7-9 and J usage is TRBJ1-6; D is unresolved. This CDR3 comprises 14 residues. The germline V gene has CDR1 SEHNR and CDR2 FQNEAQ (reference sequence). CDR3 region: CSSSITRVWSPLHF. The CDR3 coding sequence is TGTTCCAGCAGCATAACCCGGGTTTGGTCACCCCTCCACTTT.

The rearrangement links TRBV2 to TRBJ1-4; TRBD1 might be the D (6 bases). The ends were cut back, 1 base at V and 8 bases at J, with 20 bases in the middle. Germline values: CDR1 SNHLY, CDR2 FYNNEI. CDR3 length: 17 amino acids. CDR3 DNA sequence: TGTGCCAGCAGTGAAGGAAGAGTGGGACACTCCGGGGAAAAACTGTTTTTT. Translating it yields CASSEGRVGHSGEKLFF.

The rearrangement links TRBV1 to TRBJ2-1; TRBD2 is the table's D call, not checked against the DNA. TRBV1 is marked as a pseudogene. The length of the CDR3 is 16 residues. CDR3 region: CTSSANGLAGPNEQFF. The CDR3 bases are TGCACCAGCAGCGCTAATGGACTAGCGGGCCCGAATGAGCAGTTCTTC.